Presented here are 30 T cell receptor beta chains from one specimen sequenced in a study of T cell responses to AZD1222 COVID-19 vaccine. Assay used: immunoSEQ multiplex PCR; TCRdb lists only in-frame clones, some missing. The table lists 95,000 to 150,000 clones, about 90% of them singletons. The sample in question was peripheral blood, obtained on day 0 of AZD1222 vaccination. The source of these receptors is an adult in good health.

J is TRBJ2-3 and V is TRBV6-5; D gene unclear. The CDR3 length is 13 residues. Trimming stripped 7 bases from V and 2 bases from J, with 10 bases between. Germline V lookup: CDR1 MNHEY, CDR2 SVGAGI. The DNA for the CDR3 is TGTGCCAGCAAATCCTGGATCACAGATACGCAGTATTTT. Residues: CASKSWITDTQYF.

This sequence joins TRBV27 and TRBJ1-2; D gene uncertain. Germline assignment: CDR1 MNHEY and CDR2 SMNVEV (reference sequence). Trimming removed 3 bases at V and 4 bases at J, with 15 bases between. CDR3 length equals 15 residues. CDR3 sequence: CASSFLPPALYGYTF. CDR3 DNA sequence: TGTGCCAGCAGTTTCCTACCCCCAGCCCTCTATGGCTACACCTTC.

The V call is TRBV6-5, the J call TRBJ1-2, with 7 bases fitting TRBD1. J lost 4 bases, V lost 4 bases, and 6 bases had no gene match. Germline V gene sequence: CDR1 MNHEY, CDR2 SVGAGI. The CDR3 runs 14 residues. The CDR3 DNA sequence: TGTGCCAGCAGTTCCACGGGACAGTCCTATGGCTACACCTTC. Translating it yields CASSSTGQSYGYTF.

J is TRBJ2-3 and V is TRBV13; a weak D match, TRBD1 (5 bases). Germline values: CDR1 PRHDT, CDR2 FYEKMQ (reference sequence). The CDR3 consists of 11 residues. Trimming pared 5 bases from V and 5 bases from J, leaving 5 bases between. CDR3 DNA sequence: TGTGCCAGCAGCCAGGGAGATACGCAGTATTTT. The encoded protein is CASSQGDTQYF.

Here the CDR3 reads CAIKGTAQETQYF. The CDR3, as DNA: TGTGCCATAAAAGGGACAGCCCAAGAGACCCAGTACTTC. The chain joins TRBV10-3 to TRBJ2-5; 7 nucleotides agree with TRBD1. Germline CDR1 is ENHRY and CDR2 is SYGVKD. CDR3 length: 13 residues. The V and J ends lost 9 bases and 1 base, in that order; junction bases with no gene match: 5.

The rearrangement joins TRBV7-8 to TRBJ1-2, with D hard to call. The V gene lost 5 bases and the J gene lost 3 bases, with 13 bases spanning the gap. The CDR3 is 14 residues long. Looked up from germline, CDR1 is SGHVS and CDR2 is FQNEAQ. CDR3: CASSPLGGYYGYTF. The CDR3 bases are TGTGCCAGCAGCCCACTAGGAGGGTACTATGGCTACACCTTC.

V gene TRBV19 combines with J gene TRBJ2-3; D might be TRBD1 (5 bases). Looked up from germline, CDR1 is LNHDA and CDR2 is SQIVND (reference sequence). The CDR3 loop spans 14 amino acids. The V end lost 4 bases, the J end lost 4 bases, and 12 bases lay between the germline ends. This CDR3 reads CASSTTGRPDTQYF. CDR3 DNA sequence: TGTGCCAGTAGTACCACAGGTCGCCCAGATACGCAGTATTTT.

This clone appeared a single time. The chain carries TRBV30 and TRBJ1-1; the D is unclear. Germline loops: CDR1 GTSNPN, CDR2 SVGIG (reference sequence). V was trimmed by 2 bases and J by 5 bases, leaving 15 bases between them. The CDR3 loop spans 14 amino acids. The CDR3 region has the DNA TGTGCCTGGAGTACCTTGGTTTTCGGTACTGAAGCTTTCTTT. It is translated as CAWSTLVFGTEAFF.

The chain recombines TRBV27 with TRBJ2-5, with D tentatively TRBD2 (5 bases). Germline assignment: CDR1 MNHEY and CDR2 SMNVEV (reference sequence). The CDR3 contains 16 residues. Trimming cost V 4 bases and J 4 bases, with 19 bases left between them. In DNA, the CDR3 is TGTGCCAGCAGTTCCACCCGGGGAGAAGTAAGAGAGACCCAGTACTTC. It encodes CASSSTRGEVRETQYF.

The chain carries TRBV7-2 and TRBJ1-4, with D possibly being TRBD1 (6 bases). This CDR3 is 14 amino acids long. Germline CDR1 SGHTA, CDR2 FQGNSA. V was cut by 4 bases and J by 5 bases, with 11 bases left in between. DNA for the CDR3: TGTGCCAGCAGCTCCCGGGGGGCGAATGAAAAACTGTTTTTT. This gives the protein CASSSRGANEKLFF. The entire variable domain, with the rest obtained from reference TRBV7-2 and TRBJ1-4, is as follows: GAGVSQSPSNKVTEKGKDVELRCDPISGHTALYWYRQSLGQGLEFLIYFQGNSAPDKSGLPSDRFSAERTGGSVSTLTIQRTQQEDSAVYLCASSSRGANEKLFFGSGTQLSVL.

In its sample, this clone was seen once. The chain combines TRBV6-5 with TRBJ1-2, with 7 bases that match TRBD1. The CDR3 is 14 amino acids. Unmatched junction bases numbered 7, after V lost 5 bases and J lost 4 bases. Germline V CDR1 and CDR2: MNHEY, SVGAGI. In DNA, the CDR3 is TGTGCCAGCAGTCCGAGACAGGGCCCCTATGGCTACACCTTC. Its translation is CASSPRQGPYGYTF.

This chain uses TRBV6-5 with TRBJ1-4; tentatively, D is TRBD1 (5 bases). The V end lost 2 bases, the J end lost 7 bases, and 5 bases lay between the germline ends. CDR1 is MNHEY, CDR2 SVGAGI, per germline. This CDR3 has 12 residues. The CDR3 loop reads CASSYGGEKLFF. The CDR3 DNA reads TGTGCCAGCAGTTACGGGGGTGAAAAACTGTTTTTT.

CDR3 protein: CASLHRGAGVENTQYF. CDR3 bases: TGTGCCAGCCTACACCGTGGAGCGGGAGTGGAAAATACGCAGTATTTT. The chain uses TRBV2 and TRBJ2-3; TRBD2 matches 8 bases. Trimming removed 8 bases from V and 7 bases from J; junction bases left unmatched: 17. This CDR3 spans 16 amino acids. Germline CDR1 is SNHLY and CDR2 is FYNNEI.

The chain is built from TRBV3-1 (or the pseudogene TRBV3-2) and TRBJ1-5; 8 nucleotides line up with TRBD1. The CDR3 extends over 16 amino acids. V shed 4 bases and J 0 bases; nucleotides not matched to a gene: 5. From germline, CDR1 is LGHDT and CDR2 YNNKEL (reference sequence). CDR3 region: CASSLGTGFSNQPQHF. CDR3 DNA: TGTGCCAGCAGCCTCGGGACAGGTTTTAGCAATCAGCCCCAGCATTTT.

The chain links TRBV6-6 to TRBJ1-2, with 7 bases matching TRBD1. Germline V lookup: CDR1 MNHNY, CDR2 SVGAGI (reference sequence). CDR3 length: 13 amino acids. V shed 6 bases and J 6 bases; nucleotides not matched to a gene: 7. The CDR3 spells CASRSGTEDGYTF. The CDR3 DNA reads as TGTGCCAGCAGGTCGGGGACAGAAGATGGCTACACCTTC.

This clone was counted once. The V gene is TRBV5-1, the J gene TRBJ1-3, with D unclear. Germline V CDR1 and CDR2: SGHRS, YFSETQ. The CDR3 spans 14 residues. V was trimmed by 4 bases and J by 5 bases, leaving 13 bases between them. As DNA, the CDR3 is TGCGCCAGCAGCCCCTCGGAGGGAAGAAACACCATATATTTT. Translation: CASSPSEGRNTIYF.

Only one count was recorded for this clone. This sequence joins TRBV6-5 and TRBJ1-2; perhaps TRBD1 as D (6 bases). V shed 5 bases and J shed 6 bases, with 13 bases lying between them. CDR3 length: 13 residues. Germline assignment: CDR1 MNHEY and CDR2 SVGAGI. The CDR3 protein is CASSNRVADGYTF. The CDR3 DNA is TGTGCCAGCAGTAACAGGGTAGCCGATGGCTACACCTTC.

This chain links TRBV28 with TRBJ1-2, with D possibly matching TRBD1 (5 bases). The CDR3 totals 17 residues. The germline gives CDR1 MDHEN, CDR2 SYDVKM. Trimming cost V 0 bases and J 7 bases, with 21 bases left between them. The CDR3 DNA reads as TGTGCCAGCAGTTTATGGGCAATCCCTCAGGGTCAGGCTGGCTACACCTTC. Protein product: CASSLWAIPQGQAGYTF.

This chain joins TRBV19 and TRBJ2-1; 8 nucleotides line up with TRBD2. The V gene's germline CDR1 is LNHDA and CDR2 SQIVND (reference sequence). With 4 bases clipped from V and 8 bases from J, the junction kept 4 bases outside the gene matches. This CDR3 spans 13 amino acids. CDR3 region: CASSSGRRDEQFF. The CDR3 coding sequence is TGTGCCAGTAGTAGCGGGAGGCGTGATGAGCAGTTCTTC.

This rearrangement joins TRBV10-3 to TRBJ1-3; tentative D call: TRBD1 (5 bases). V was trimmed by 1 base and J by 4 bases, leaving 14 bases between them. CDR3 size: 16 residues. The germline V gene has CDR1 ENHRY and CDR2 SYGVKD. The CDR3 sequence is CAISEFRSGHGNTIYF. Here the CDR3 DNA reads TGTGCCATCAGTGAGTTTCGCTCAGGGCACGGAAACACCATATATTTT.

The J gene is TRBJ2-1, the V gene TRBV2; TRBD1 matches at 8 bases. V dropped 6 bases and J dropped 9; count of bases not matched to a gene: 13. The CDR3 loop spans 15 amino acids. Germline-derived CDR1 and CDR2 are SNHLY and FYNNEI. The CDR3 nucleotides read TGTGCCAGCAGGTCACAGGGGGTGAGGGAGAGTGAGCAGTTCTTC. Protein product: CASRSQGVRESEQFF. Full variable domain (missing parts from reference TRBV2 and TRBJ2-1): EPEVTQTPSHQVTQMGQEVILRCVPISNHLYFYWYRQILGQKVEFLVSFYNNEISEKSEIFDDQFSVERPDGSNFTLKIRSTKLEDSAMYFCASRSQGVRESEQFFGPGTRLTVL.

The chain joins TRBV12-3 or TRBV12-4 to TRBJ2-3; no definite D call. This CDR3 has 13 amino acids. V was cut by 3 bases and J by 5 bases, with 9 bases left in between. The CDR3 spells CASSFVGEDTQYF. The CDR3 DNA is TGTGCCAGCAGTTTCGTAGGAGAAGATACGCAGTATTTT.

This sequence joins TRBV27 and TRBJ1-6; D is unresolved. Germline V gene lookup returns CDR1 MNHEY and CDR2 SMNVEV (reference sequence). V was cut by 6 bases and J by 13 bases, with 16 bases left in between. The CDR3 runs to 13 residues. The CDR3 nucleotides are TGTGCCAGCAGCCTAGACTCCCTTTCGCCCCTCCACTTT. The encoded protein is CASSLDSLSPLHF.

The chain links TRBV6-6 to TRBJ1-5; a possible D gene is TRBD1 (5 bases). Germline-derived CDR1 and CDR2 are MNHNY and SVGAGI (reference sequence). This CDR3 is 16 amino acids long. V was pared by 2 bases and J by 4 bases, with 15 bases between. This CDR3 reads CASSYGTRRENQPQHF. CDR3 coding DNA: TGTGCCAGCAGTTACGGGACCCGGAGGGAAAATCAGCCCCAGCATTTT.

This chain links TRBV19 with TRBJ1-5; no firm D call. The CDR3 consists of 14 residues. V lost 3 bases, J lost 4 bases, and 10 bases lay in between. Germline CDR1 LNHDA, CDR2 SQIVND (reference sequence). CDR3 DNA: TGTGCCAGTAGTATTGGCTTTGAGAATCAGCCCCAGCATTTT. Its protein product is CASSIGFENQPQHF.

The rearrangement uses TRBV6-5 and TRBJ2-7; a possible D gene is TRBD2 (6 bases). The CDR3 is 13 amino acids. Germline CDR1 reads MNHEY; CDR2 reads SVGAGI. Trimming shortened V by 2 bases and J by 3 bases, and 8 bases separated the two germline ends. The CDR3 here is CASSYREFYEQYF. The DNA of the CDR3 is TGTGCCAGCAGTTACCGGGAGTTCTACGAGCAGTACTTC.

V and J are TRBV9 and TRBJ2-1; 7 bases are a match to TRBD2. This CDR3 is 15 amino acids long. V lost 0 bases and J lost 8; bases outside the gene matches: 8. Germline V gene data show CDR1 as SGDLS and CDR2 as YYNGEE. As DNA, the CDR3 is TGTGCCAGCAGCGTAGGAGGGAGGGCCATCGATGAGCAGTTCTTC. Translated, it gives CASSVGGRAIDEQFF.

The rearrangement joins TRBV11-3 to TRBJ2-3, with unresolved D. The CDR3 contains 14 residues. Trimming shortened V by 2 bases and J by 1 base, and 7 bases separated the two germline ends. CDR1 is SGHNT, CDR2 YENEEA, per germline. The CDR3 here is CASSLSAGTDTQYF. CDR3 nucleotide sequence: TGTGCCAGCAGCTTATCCGCAGGCACAGATACGCAGTATTTT. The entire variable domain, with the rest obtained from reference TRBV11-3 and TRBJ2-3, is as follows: EAGVVQSPRYKIIEKKQPVAFWCNPISGHNTLYWYLQNLGQGPELLIRYENEEAVDDSQLPKDRFSAERLKGVDSTLKIQPAELGDSAVYLCASSLSAGTDTQYFGPGTRLTVL.

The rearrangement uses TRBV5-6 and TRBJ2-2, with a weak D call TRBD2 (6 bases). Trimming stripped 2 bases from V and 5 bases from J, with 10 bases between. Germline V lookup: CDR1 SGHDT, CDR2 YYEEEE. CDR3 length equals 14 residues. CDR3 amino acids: CASSFIGRTGELFF. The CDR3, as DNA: TGTGCCAGCAGCTTTATAGGGAGGACCGGGGAGCTGTTTTTT.

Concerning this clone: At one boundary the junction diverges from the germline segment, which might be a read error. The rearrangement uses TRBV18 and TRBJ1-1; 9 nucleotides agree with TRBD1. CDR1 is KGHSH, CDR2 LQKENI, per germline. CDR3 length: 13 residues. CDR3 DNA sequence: TGTGACAGCTCACCCGGGACAGGGCCTGAAGCTTTCTTT. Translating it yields CDSSPGTGPEAFF.